This TCR beta chain emerged from a study of cytomegalovirus exposure and HLA in healthy donors. Amplification used 60 Vbeta primers and 13 Jbeta primers. Assay used: immunoSEQ multiplex PCR; TCRdb lists only in-frame clones, some missing. The sample contains 85,000 to 110,000 clones, around 77% of which appear only once. A remark on this clone: This specimen includes other DNA sequences encoding the same CDR3.

The receptor's source is a man over 45 in good health and CMV-seropositive. Sequenced: PBMCs.

The CDR3 region has the DNA TGTGCCAGCAGTCCCCTCTCTGGGGCCAACGTCCTGACTTTC. This translates into CASSPLSGANVLTF. The rearrangement joins TRBV27 to TRBJ2-6; D gene uncertain. The CDR3 has 14 residues. CDR1 is MNHEY and CDR2 is SMNVEV in the germline V gene (reference sequence). The ends were cut back, 5 bases at V and 0 bases at J, with 5 bases in the middle.